The clone carrying this T cell receptor (beta chain) was observed a handful of times. The antigen remains undetermined. The CDR3 loop spans 13 amino acids. Germline V gene sequence: CDR1 LNHDA, CDR2 SQIVND (reference sequence). V was clipped by 7 bases and J by 4 bases, with 13 bases between them. The data are from a study of T cells in narcolepsy. Findings and caveats of the study: Blood of same and different patients, but not healthy controls, reportedly held recurring autoreactive clonotypes.

The assay was immunoSEQ multiplex PCR, and TCRdb's table has in-frame clones only and misses some. In the table there are some 30,000 clones, about nine tenths of which are singletons. This TCR derives from a human donor with narcolepsy. Sequencing was done on a sample of CD45RA- memory CD4+ T cells from PBMCs. The chain links TRBV19 to TRBJ1-1; D perhaps matches TRBD1 (5 bases). The CDR3, as DNA: TGTGCCAGTATCGGCAGGGTTGGCACTGAAGCTTTCTTT. Translated, it gives CASIGRVGTEAFF. Full variable domain (rest looked up from reference TRBV19 and TRBJ1-1): DGGITQSPKYLFRKEGQNVTLSCEQNLNHDAMYWYRQDPGQGLRLIYYSQIVNDFQKGDIAEGYSVSREKKESFPLTVTSAQKNPTAFYLCASIGRVGTEAFFGQGTRLTVV.